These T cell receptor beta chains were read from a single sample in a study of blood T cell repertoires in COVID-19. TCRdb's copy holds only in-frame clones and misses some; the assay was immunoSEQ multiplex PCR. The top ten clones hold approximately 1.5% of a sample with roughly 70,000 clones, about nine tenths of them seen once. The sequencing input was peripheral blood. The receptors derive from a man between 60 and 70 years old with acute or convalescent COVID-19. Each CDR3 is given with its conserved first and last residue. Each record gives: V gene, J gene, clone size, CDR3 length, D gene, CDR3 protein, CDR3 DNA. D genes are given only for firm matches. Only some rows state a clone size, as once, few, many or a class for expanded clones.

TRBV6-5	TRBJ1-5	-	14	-	CASSYEGGNQPQHF	TGTGCCAGCAGTTACGAGGGGGGCAATCAGCCCCAGCATTTT
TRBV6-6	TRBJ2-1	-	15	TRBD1	CASSSPGTGDNEQFF	TGTGCCAGCAGTTCTCCCGGGACAGGGGACAATGAGCAGTTCTTC
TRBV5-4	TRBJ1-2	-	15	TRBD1	CASSLGVGGQYGYTF	TGTGCCAGCAGCTTGGGGGTAGGGGGCCAATATGGCTACACCTTC
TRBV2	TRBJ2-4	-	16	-	CASSGDRSRVKNIQYF	TGTGCCAGCAGTGGAGACAGGTCTCGAGTTAAAAACATTCAGTACTTC
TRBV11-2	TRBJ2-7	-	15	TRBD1	CASSWDSGETYEQYF	TGTGCCAGCAGCTGGGACAGTGGGGAGACCTACGAGCAGTACTTC
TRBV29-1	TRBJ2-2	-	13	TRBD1	CSVGGQYTGELFF	TGCAGCGTTGGGGGACAGTACACCGGGGAGCTGTTTTTT
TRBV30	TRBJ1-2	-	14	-	CAWSHLDSGMGYTF	TGTGCCTGGAGTCATCTGGACAGCGGAATGGGCTACACCTTC
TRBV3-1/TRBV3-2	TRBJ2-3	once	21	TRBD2	CASSQDLPTSGGGRASDTQYF	TGTGCCAGCAGCCAAGATTTACCCACTAGCGGGGGGGGCCGTGCCTCGGATACGCAGTATTTT
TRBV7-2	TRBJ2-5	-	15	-	CASSPAAGRGETQYF	TGTGCCAGCAGCCCCGCAGCTGGCAGGGGAGAGACCCAGTACTTC
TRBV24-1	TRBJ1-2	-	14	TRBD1	CATSDPGTGNGYTF	TGTGCCACCAGTGACCCCGGGACAGGGAATGGCTACACCTTC
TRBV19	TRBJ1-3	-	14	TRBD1	CASGTGVSGNTIYF	TGTGCCAGTGGGACAGGGGTGTCTGGAAACACCATATATTTT
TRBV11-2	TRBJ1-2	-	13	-	CASSLETGYGYTF	TGTGCCAGCAGCTTAGAAACAGGGTATGGCTACACCTTC
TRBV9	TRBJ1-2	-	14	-	CASSVGGGSYGYTF	TGTGCCAGCAGCGTAGGGGGCGGTTCATATGGCTACACCTTC
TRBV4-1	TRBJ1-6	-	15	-	CASSQDAAFNSPLHF	TGCGCCAGCAGCCAAGATGCGGCTTTCAATTCACCCCTCCACTTT
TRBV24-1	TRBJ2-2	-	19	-	CATSDRETSATFNTGELFF	TGTGCCACCAGTGATAGGGAGACGAGCGCTACTTTTAACACCGGGGAGCTGTTTTTT
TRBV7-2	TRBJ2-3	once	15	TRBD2	CASSPGGRGTDTQYF	TGTGCCAGCAGTCCGGGGGGGCGGGGCACAGATACGCAGTATTTT
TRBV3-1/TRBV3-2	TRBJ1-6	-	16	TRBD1	CASSQHRDRDNSPLHF	TGTGCCAGCAGCCAACACCGGGACAGGGACAATTCACCCCTCCACTTT
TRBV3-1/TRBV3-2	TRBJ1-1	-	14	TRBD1	CASSNRGRVAEAFF	TGTGCCAGCAGCAACAGGGGGAGAGTCGCTGAAGCTTTCTTT
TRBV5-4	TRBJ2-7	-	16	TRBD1	CASNQGAGTGNYEQYF	TGTGCCAGCAACCAGGGAGCCGGGACAGGAAACTACGAGCAGTACTTC
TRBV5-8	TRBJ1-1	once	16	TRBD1	CASSLETGQGVTEAFF	TGTGCCAGCAGCTTGGAGACGGGACAGGGGGTCACTGAAGCTTTCTTT
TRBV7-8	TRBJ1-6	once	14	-	CASSYRVADSPLHF	TGTGCCAGCAGTTACAGGGTTGCGGATTCACCCCTCCACTTT
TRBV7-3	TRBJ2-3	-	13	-	CARFGIPTDTQYF	TGTGCCAGATTCGGGATTCCCACAGATACGCAGTATTTT
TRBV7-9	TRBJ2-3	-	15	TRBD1	CASSLGQGATDTQYF	TGTGCCAGCAGCTTAGGACAGGGGGCAACAGATACGCAGTATTTT
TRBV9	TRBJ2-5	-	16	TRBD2	CASSVESGGSRETQYF	TGTGCCAGCAGCGTAGAATCCGGGGGGTCGCGGGAGACCCAGTACTTC
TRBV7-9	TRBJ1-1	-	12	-	CASSSTLGQAFF	TGTGCCAGCAGCTCGACCCTGGGGCAAGCTTTCTTT
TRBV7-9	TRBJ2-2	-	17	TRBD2	CASSLVTSGMNTGELFF	TGTGCCAGCAGCTTAGTAACTAGCGGGATGAACACCGGGGAGCTGTTTTTT
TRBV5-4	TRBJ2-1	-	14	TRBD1	CASSSGTGEFGWFF	TGTGCCAGCAGCTCCGGGACAGGGGAATTTGGGTGGTTCTTC
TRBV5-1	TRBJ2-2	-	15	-	CASSSTGQNTGELFF	TGCGCCAGCAGCTCGACGGGACAGAACACCGGGGAGCTGTTTTTT
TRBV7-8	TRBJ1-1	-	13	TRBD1	CASSRLGQGIAFF	TGTGCCAGCAGCCGTCTGGGACAGGGTATAGCTTTCTTT
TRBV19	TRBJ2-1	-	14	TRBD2	CASSTGTSLIGQFF	TGTGCCAGTAGTACCGGGACTAGCTTGATTGGGCAGTTCTTC
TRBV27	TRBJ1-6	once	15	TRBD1	CASSLGQPYNSPLHF	TGTGCCAGCAGTCTGGGACAGCCCTATAATTCACCCCTCCACTTT
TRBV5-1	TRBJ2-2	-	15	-	CASSFSDGLLGELFF	TGCGCCAGCAGCTTTTCGGACGGACTTCTCGGGGAGCTGTTTTTT
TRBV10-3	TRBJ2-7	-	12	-	CAISDQAYEQYF	TGTGCCATCAGTGATCAGGCCTACGAGCAGTACTTC
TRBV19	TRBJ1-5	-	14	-	CASSNQGGNQPQHF	TGTGCCAGTAGTAATCAGGGAGGTAATCAGCCCCAGCATTTT
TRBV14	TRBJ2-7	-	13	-	CASSQTRSYEQYF	TGTGCCAGCAGCCAGACTCGAAGCTACGAGCAGTACTTC
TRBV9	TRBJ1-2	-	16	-	CASSVGTSPSLYGYTF	TGTGCCAGCAGCGTCGGGACTTCGCCCTCTCTCTATGGCTACACCTTC
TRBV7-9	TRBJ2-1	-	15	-	CASSLKGGSNNEQFF	TGTGCCAGCAGCTTAAAGGGGGGGAGTAACAATGAGCAGTTCTTC
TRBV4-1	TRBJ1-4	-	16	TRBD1	CASSRGVGTGNEKLFF	TGCGCCAGCAGCCGAGGTGTAGGGACAGGAAATGAAAAACTGTTTTTT
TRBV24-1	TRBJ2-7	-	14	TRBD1	CATSGAGQGYEQYF	TGTGCCACCAGTGGGGCGGGACAGGGGTACGAGCAGTACTTC
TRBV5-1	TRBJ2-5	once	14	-	CASSLKLAQETQYF	TGCGCCAGCAGCTTGAAACTAGCCCAAGAGACCCAGTACTTC
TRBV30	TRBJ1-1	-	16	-	CAWSLTGPMGNTEAFF	TGTGCCTGGAGCCTGACAGGCCCCATGGGGAACACTGAAGCTTTCTTT
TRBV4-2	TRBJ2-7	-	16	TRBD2	CASSQNLAGDSHEQYF	TGTGCCAGCAGCCAGAACCTAGCGGGGGATTCTCACGAGCAGTACTTC
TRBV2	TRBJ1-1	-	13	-	CASIRTANTEAFF	TGTGCCAGCATTAGGACAGCGAACACTGAAGCTTTCTTT
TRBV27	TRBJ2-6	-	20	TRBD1	CASSLFYALDRESGANVLTF	TGTGCCAGCAGTTTATTCTACGCGCTGGACAGGGAGTCTGGGGCCAACGTCCTGACTTTC
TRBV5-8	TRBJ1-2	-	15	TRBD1	CASSLPTGYNYGYTF	TGTGCCAGCAGCCTACCGACAGGGTATAACTATGGCTACACCTTC
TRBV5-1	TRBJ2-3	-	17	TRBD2	CASSLGLMRGDTDTQYF	TGCGCCAGCAGCTTGGGACTAATGCGGGGGGACACAGATACGCAGTATTTT
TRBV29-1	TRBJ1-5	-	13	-	CSVRDTSNQPQHF	TGCAGCGTTCGGGACACTAGCAATCAGCCCCAGCATTTT
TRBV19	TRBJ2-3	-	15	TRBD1	CASSHRTGGTDTQYF	TGTGCCAGTAGCCATCGGACAGGGGGGACAGATACGCAGTATTTT
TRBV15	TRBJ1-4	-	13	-	CATSRGGWEKLFF	TGTGCCACCAGCAGAGGGGGCTGGGAAAAACTGTTTTTT
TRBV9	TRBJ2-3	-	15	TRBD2	CASSTSGGRTDTQYF	TGTGCCAGCAGCACTAGCGGGGGGCGCACAGATACGCAGTATTTT
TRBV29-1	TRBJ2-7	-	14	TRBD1	CSVGTGGTSYEQYF	TGCAGCGTAGGGACAGGGGGTACCTCCTACGAGCAGTACTTC
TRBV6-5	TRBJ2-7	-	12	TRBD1	CATSPGTETQYF	TGTGCCACCAGCCCCGGGACAGAGACTCAGTACTTC
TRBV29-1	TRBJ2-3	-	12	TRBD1	CSADRGTDTQYF	TGCAGCGCGGACAGGGGAACAGATACGCAGTATTTT